The 26 T cell receptor beta chains given below trace back to one sample, sequenced in a study of post-analysis software for immune sequencing data. Antigens for these TCRs are unknown. cDNA libraries for TCR beta contained unique molecular identifiers. TCRdb re-analysed the PCR reads in MiXCR, keeping a single row per CDR3 protein. The sample lists approximately 660,000 distinct CDR3 sequences; approximately 59% were seen once. Study observations and caveats: Controls showed lower frequencies than patients for roughly 5 TRBV segments, and TRBV5-6, TRBV5-1 and TRBV20-1 were among these.

What was sequenced was blood. The source is a girl aged 2 to 9 with multiple sclerosis.

The chain couples TRBV6-5 to TRBJ2-1, with 14 nucleotides matching TRBD2. The V segment lost 2 bases and the J segment 1 base; nucleotides outside the gene matches: 10. From germline, CDR1 is MNHEY and CDR2 SVGAGI. This CDR3 is built from 20 residues. CDR3 amino acids: CASSYALTSGREGSYNEQFF. CDR3 sequence (DNA): TGTGCCAGCAGTTACGCCCTGACTAGCGGGAGGGAAGGTTCCTACAATGAGCAGTTCTTC.

This chain joins TRBV6-6 and TRBJ2-3; 7 bases map to TRBD1. The CDR3 spans 16 residues. The V gene's germline CDR1 is MNHNY and CDR2 SVGAGI (reference sequence). V trimming: 5 bases; J trimming: 2 bases; junction bases outside the gene matches: 10. The CDR3: CASSRTGTEYTDTQYF. CDR3 in DNA: TGTGCCAGCAGTCGAACCGGGACAGAGTACACAGATACGCAGTATTTT.

The V gene is TRBV7-8, the J gene TRBJ2-7; D unclear. The ends were cut back, 5 bases at V and 7 bases at J, with 15 bases in the middle. The CDR3 is made up of 13 amino acids. The germline CDR1 and CDR2 sequences are SGHVS and FQNEAQ. The CDR3 loop is CASSLIRYGEQYF. CDR3 nucleotides: TGTGCCAGCAGCCTAATACGCTACGGGGAGCAGTACTTC.

V usage is TRBV20-1 and J usage is TRBJ1-2; D not certain. Per the germline V gene, CDR1 is DFQATT and CDR2 is SNEGSKA (reference sequence). CDR3 length equals 12 residues. V shed 0 bases and J shed 8 bases, with 10 bases lying between them. CDR3 amino acids: CSARDHLGGYTF. In DNA form, the CDR3 reads TGCAGTGCTAGAGATCATCTGGGAGGCTACACCTTC.

The V gene is TRBV5-1, the J gene TRBJ1-2, with a weak D call TRBD1 (5 bases). V was pared by 4 bases and J by 4 bases, with 20 bases between. The CDR3 is 16 residues long. Germline CDR1 and CDR2: SGHRS and YFSETQ. CDR3 loop: CASSLAPEGRFYGYTF. The DNA of the CDR3 is TGCGCCAGCAGCCTGGCCCCAGAGGGACGGTTCTATGGCTACACCTTC.

This chain links TRBV6-2 or TRBV6-3 with TRBJ1-6; no definite D call. This CDR3 has 14 residues. Trimming removed 6 bases at V and 2 bases at J, with 8 bases between. Germline V CDR1 and CDR2: MNHEY, SVGEGT. CDR3 residues: CASSRTPYNSPLHF. CDR3 nucleotide sequence: TGTGCCAGCAGCCGGACGCCCTATAATTCACCCCTCCACTTT.

The chain is built from TRBV5-1 and TRBJ2-7; D is possibly TRBD1 (5 bases). CDR3 length: 14 residues. V lost 4 bases and J lost 2, with 13 bases in between. CDR1 and CDR2 from the germline V gene are SGHRS and YFSETQ. CDR3 in DNA: TGCGCCAGCAGCCTAGTACAGGCGACCTACGAGCAGTACTTC. As protein: CASSLVQATYEQYF.

The rearrangement links TRBV29-1 to TRBJ1-4; D remains unclear. CDR3 length: 12 residues. Per the germline V gene, CDR1 is SQVTM and CDR2 is ANQGSEA. Deletions cut 4 bases from V and 0 bases from J, with 3 bases between. In DNA, the CDR3 is TGCAGCGTTGCCTCAACTAATGAAAAACTGTTTTTT. It encodes CSVASTNEKLFF.

The chain is built from TRBV29-1 and TRBJ1-4; D is uncertain. Germline CDR1 and CDR2: SQVTM and ANQGSEA. This CDR3 is 13 amino acids long. V lost 4 bases and J lost 8, with 14 bases in between. The CDR3: CSVGRPGGEKLFF. DNA of the CDR3: TGCAGCGTTGGAAGGCCTGGAGGAGAAAAACTGTTTTTT.

There are a few counts of this clonotype. The J gene is TRBJ2-5, the V gene TRBV2; 7 bases are a match to TRBD2. Germline CDR1 and CDR2: SNHLY and FYNNEI. There are 13 residues in the CDR3. The ends lost 10 bases at V and 5 bases at J; junction bases unmatched: 10. DNA of the CDR3: TGTGCCATGGGGCGGGAGAGAGGGGAGACCCAGTACTTC. Protein: CAMGRERGETQYF.

The rearrangement joins TRBV29-1 to TRBJ1-1, with D possibly being TRBD1 (6 bases). V shed 7 bases and J shed 2 bases, with 8 bases lying between them. In germline, CDR1 is SQVTM, CDR2 ANQGSEA. The CDR3 loop spans 11 amino acids. The CDR3 DNA sequence: TGCAGCGGGGACACCAACACTGAAGCTTTCTTT. As protein: CSGDTNTEAFF.

The chain uses TRBV20-1 and TRBJ1-2, with 10 bases aligning to TRBD1. This CDR3 has 14 residues. V gave up 3 bases and J gave up 2 bases; unmatched junction bases: 3. Germline V gives CDR1 DFQATT, CDR2 SNEGSKA (reference sequence). The CDR3 DNA sequence: TGCAGTGCTAGTGACAGGGGGCTCAACTATGGCTACACCTTC. This gives the protein CSASDRGLNYGYTF.

The chain recombines TRBV20-1 with TRBJ2-5, with TRBD1 as a possible D gene (5 bases). CDR1 and CDR2 (germline): DFQATT, SNEGSKA (reference sequence). V was cut by 4 bases and J by 1 base, with 7 bases left in between. This CDR3 has 12 residues. CDR3: CSAKGAQETQYF. DNA for the CDR3: TGCAGTGCTAAAGGGGCCCAAGAGACCCAGTACTTC.

This chain connects TRBV5-6 to TRBJ2-5, with TRBD1 matching over 7 bases. With V trimmed by 4 bases and J by 1 base, 7 bases remained unmatched. CDR3 length equals 15 residues. Per germline, CDR1 SGHDT and CDR2 YYEEEE. The DNA for the CDR3 is TGTGCCAGCAGCGCCGCGACAGGGCGCCAAGAGACCCAGTACTTC. Translating it yields CASSAATGRQETQYF.

This chain connects TRBV11-1 to TRBJ2-1; TRBD2 aligns across 8 bases. The CDR3 has 17 residues. V dropped 5 bases and J dropped 9; count of bases not matched to a gene: 18. CDR1 and CDR2 (germline): SGHAT, FQDESV (reference sequence). The CDR3 reads CASSRSVSGEWGGEQFF. The DNA for the CDR3 is TGTGCCAGCAGCAGAAGCGTTAGCGGGGAATGGGGTGGTGAGCAGTTCTTC.

The chain joins TRBV11-2 to TRBJ1-2, with TRBD1 as a possible D gene (5 bases). Deletions cut 5 bases from V and 3 bases from J, with 22 bases between. This CDR3 is 17 amino acids long. Germline CDR1 is SGHAT and CDR2 is FQNNGV. The CDR3 DNA is TGTGCCAGCAGCCCCTTCCTTTGGCTCCAGGGATACTATGGCTACACCTTC. Protein: CASSPFLWLQGYYGYTF.

The chain couples TRBV27 to TRBJ2-3; the D is unclear. Trimming pared 3 bases from V and 1 base from J, leaving 8 bases between. The CDR3 contains 14 residues. The germline V gene encodes CDR1 MNHEY and CDR2 SMNVEV (reference sequence). CDR3 DNA: TGTGCCAGCAGTTTCACCCGGCGCACAGATACGCAGTATTTT. Protein sequence: CASSFTRRTDTQYF.

V usage is TRBV4-3 and J usage is TRBJ2-3, with no clear D. The germline CDR1 and CDR2 sequences are LGHNA and YSLEER. Between the trimmed V and J ends, which lost 4 bases and 9 bases, there was a span of 14 bases. This CDR3 region has 13 residues. CDR3 bases: TGCGCCAGCAGCCCGACGGCAGCAAGAACGCAGTATTTT. The encoded protein is CASSPTAARTQYF.

This clonotype was observed once. The chain joins TRBV6-6 to TRBJ2-2; 8 bases map to TRBD1. Per the germline V gene, CDR1 is MNHNY and CDR2 is SVGAGI (reference sequence). The CDR3 loop spans 15 amino acids. The ends lost 7 bases at V and 1 base at J; junction bases unmatched: 5. Written as DNA, the CDR3 is TGTGCCAGCAAAGGGGGACAGGAGAACACCGGGGAGCTGTTTTTT. Translating it yields CASKGGQENTGELFF.

This chain uses TRBV6-6 with TRBJ2-5, with TRBD2 identical over 7 bases. There are 13 residues in the CDR3. V lost 10 bases, J lost 0 bases, and 5 bases stayed unmatched. The germline V gene encodes CDR1 MNHNY and CDR2 SVGAGI (reference sequence). CDR3 DNA sequence: TGTGCCACCACCCTAGCGGACCAAGAGACCCAGTACTTC. Its translation: CATTLADQETQYF.

The chain employs TRBV7-2 and TRBJ2-5; D is ambiguous. Trimming took off 1 base at V and 3 bases at J, with 3 bases between the two ends. The CDR3 consists of 12 residues. Germline V lookup: CDR1 SGHTA, CDR2 FQGNSA. The CDR3 nucleotides read TGTGCCAGCAGCTTAGTAAAAGAGACCCAGTACTTC. As protein: CASSLVKETQYF.

V and J are TRBV20-1 and TRBJ1-6; TRBD1 matches at 7 bases. This CDR3 is built from 17 residues. Germline CDR1 is DFQATT and CDR2 is SNEGSKA (reference sequence). The V gene end was trimmed by 0 bases and the J gene end by 4 bases; junction bases not matched to a gene: 9. In DNA form, the CDR3 reads TGCAGTGCTAGAGATCTGCGGGACAGTCAGTATAATTCACCCCTCCACTTT. Protein sequence: CSARDLRDSQYNSPLHF.

The chain joins TRBV15 to TRBJ2-1, with 7 nucleotides matching TRBD1. With V trimmed by 3 bases and J by 7 bases, 6 bases remained unmatched. The CDR3 totals 14 residues. Germline V CDR1 and CDR2: LNHNV, YYDKDF (reference sequence). The CDR3 DNA reads as TGTGCCACCAGCAGGGACAGGAATACTAATGAGCAGTTCTTC. Translating gives CATSRDRNTNEQFF.

The table lists this clonotype with a few counts. V and J are TRBV7-9 and TRBJ2-1; no definite D call. CDR1 is SEHNR and CDR2 is FQNEAQ in the germline V gene (reference sequence). The CDR3 runs to 14 residues. V was trimmed by 0 bases and J by 5 bases, leaving 8 bases between them. CDR3 sequence reads: CASSLAQQHNEQFF. The DNA for the CDR3 is TGTGCCAGCAGCTTAGCGCAACAGCACAATGAGCAGTTCTTC.

This sequence joins TRBV4-3 and TRBJ1-2; weak D call: TRBD1 (5 bases). There are 16 residues in the CDR3. V was clipped by 0 bases and J by 5 bases, with 16 bases between them. The germline gives CDR1 LGHNA, CDR2 YSLEER. CDR3 DNA: TGCGCCAGCAGCCAAGATCAAGTGCGGGGGGGATATGGCTACACCTTC. Residues: CASSQDQVRGGYGYTF.

About this clonotype itself: A junction end diverges from the germline sequence, so it may reflect a read error. The J gene is TRBJ1-2, the V gene TRBV29-1; D uncertain. The CDR3 covers 14 residues. Germline values: CDR1 SQVTM, CDR2 ANQGSEA. Here the CDR3 reads CSVADGVFNYGCTF. The CDR3 DNA reads TGCAGCGTTGCCGACGGGGTCTTCAACTATGGCTGCACCTTC.